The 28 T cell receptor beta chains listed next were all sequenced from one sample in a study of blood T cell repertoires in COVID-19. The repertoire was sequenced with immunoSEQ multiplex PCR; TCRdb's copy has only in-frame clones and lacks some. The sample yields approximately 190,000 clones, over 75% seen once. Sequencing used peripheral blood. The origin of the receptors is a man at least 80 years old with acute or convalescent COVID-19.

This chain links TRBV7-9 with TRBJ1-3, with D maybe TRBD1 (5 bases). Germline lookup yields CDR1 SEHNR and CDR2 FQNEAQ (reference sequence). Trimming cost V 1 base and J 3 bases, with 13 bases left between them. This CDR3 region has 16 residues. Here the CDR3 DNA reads TGTGCCAGCAGCTTAGTAGGTTCAGGGTATGGAAACACCATATATTTT. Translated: CASSLVGSGYGNTIYF.

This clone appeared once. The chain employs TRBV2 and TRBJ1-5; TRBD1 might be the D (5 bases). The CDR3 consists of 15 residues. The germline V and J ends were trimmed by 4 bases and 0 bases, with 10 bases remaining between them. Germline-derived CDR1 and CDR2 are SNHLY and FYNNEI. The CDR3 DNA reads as TGTGCCAGCAGTGGCCAGGGTCATAGCAATCAGCCCCAGCATTTT. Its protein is CASSGQGHSNQPQHF.

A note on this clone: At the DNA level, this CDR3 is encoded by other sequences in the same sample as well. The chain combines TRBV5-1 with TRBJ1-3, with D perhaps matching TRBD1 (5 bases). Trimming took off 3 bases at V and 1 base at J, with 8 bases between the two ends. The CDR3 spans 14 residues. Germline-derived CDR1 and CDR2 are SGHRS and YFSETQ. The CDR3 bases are TGCGCCAGCAGCTCGGGGGGGTCTGGAAACACCATATATTTT. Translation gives CASSSGGSGNTIYF.

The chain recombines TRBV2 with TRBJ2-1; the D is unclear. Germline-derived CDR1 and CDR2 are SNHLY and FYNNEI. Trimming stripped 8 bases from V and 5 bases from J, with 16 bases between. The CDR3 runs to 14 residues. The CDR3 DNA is TGTGCCAGCGGTTCTTTAGTGTCCCACAATGAGCAGTTCTTC. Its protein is CASGSLVSHNEQFF.

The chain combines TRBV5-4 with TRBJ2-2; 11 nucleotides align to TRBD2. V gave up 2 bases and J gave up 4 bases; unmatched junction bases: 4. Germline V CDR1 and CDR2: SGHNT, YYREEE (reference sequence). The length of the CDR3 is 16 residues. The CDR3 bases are TGTGCCAGCAGCTTCGGCCTAGCGGGGGGCACCGGGGAGCTGTTTTTT. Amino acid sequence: CASSFGLAGGTGELFF.

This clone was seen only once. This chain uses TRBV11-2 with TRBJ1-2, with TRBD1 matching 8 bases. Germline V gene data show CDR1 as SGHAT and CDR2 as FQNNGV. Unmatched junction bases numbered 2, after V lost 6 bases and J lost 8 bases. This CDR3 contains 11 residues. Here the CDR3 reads CASSSGGGYTF. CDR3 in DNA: TGTGCCAGCAGTTCAGGGGGCGGCTACACCTTC.

CDR3 sequence: CATSDLRAGFQETQYF. As DNA, the CDR3 is TGTGCCACCAGTGATTTGCGCGCGGGGTTTCAAGAGACCCAGTACTTC. The chain carries TRBV24-1 and TRBJ2-5; tentatively, D is TRBD2 (6 bases). This CDR3 contains 16 residues. V dropped 0 bases and J dropped 2 bases, with 12 bases sitting between them. Germline V CDR1 and CDR2: KGHDR, SFDVKD.

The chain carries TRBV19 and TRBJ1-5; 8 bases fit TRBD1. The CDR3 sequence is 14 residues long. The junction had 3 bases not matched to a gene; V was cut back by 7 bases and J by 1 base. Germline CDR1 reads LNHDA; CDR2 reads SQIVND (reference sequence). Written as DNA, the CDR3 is TGTGCCAGTAATGGGGACAGGAGCAATCAGCCCCAGCATTTT. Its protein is CASNGDRSNQPQHF.

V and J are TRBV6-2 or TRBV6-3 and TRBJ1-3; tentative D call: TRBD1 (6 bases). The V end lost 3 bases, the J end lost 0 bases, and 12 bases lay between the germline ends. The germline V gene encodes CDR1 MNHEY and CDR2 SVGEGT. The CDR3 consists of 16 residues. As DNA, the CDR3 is TGTGCCAGCAGTTATGGGGGCCCAGCCTCTGGAAACACCATATATTTT. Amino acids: CASSYGGPASGNTIYF.

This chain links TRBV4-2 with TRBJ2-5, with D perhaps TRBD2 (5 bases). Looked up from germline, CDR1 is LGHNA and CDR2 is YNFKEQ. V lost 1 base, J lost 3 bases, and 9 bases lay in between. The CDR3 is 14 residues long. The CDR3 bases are TGTGCCAGCAGCCAAGGTGCGGGCGAAGAGACCCAGTACTTC. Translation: CASSQGAGEETQYF.

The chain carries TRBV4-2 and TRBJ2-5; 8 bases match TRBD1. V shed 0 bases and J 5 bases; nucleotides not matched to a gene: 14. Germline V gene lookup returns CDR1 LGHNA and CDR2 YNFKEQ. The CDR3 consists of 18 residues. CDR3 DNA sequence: TGTGCCAGCAGCCAAGATGTGGGCGTGCAGGGGGCGCGGGAGACCCAGTACTTC. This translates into CASSQDVGVQGARETQYF.

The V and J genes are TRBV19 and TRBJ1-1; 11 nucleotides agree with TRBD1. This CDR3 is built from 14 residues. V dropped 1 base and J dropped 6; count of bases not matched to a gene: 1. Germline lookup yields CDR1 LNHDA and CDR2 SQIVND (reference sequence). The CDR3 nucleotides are TGTGCCAGTAGTATAGGGACAGGGGGCTCTGAAGCTTTCTTT. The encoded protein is CASSIGTGGSEAFF.

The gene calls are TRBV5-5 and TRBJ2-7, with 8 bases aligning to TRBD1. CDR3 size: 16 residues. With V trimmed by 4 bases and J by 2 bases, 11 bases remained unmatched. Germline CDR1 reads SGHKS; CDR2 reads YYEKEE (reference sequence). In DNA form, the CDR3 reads TGTGCCAGCAGCCCGTCGACAGGGGAGTGGACCTACGAGCAGTACTTC. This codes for CASSPSTGEWTYEQYF.

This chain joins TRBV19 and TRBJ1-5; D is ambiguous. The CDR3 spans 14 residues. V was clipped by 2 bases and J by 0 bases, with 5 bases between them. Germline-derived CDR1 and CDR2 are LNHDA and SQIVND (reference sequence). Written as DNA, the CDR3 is TGTGCCAGTAGTATACAGAATAGCAATCAGCCCCAGCATTTT. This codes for CASSIQNSNQPQHF.

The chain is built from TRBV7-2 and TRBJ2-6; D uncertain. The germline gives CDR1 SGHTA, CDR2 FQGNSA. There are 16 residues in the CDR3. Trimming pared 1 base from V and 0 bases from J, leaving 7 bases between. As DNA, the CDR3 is TGTGCCAGCAGCTTAGGCCTCAGCTCTGGGGCCAACGTCCTGACTTTC. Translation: CASSLGLSSGANVLTF.

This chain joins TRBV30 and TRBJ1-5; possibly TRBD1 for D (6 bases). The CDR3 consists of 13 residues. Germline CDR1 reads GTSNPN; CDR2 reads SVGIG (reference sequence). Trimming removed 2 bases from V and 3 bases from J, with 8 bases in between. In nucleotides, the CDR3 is TGTGCCTGGAGTTCAGGGGCCAATCAGCCCCAGCATTTT. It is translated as CAWSSGANQPQHF.

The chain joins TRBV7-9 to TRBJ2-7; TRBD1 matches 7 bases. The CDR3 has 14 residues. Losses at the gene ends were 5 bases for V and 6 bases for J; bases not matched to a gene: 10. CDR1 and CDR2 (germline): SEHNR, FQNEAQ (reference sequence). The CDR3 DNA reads TGTGCCAGCAGCCTAGGACAGGAGTGGGCCGAGCAGTACGTC. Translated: CASSLGQEWAEQYV.

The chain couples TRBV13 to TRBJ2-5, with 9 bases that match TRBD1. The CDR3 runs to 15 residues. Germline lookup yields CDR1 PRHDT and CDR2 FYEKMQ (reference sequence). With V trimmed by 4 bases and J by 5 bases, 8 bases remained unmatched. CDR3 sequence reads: CASSSTGTGLETQYF. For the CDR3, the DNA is TGTGCCAGCAGCTCAACCGGGACAGGGTTGGAGACCCAGTACTTC. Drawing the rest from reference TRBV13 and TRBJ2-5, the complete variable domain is AAGVIQSPRHLIKEKRETATLKCYPIPRHDTVYWYQQGPGQDPQFLISFYEKMQSDKGSIPDRFSAQQFSDYHSELNMSSLELGDSALYFCASSSTGTGLETQYFGPGTRLLVL.

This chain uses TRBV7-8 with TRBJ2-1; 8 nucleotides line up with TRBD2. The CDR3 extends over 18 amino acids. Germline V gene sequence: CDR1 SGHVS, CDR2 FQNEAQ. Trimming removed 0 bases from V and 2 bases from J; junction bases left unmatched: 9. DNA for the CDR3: TGTGCCAGCAGCTTAGCGCGAGCAAACGGGAGGGCCTACAATGAGCAGTTCTTC. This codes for CASSLARANGRAYNEQFF.

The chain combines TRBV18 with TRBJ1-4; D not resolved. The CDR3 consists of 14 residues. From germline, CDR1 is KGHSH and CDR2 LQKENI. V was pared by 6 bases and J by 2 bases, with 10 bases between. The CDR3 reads CASSEGNTNEKLFF. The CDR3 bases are TGTGCCAGCTCCGAGGGTAACACTAATGAAAAACTGTTTTTT.

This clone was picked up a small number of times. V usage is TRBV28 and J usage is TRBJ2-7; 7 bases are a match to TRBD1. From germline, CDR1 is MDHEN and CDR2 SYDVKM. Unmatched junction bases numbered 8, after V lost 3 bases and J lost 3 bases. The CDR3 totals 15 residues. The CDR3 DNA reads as TGTGCCAGCAGTTTGCCCTGGCAGGGGGTCTACGAGCAGTACTTC. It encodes CASSLPWQGVYEQYF.

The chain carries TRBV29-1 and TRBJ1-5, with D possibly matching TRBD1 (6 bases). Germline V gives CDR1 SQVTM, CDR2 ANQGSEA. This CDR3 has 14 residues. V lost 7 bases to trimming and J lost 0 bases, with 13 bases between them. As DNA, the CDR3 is TGCAGCGCCACCCAGGGGAATAGCAATCAGCCCCAGCATTTT. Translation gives CSATQGNSNQPQHF. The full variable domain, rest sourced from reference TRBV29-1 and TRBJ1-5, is SAVISQKPSRDICQRGTSLTIQCQVDSQVTMMFWYRQQPGQSLTLIATANQGSEATYESGFVIDKFPISRPNLTFSTLTVSNMSPEDSSIYLCSATQGNSNQPQHFGDGTRLSIL.

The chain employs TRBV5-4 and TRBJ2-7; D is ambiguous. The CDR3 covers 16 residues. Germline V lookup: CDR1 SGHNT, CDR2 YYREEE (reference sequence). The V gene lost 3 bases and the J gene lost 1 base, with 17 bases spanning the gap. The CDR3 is CASSSVSQSRSYEQYF. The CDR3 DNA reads TGTGCCAGCAGCTCCGTTTCCCAGTCGAGGTCCTACGAGCAGTACTTC.

CDR3 in DNA: TGTGCCATCAGTGAGCCCAGGGAGGGCTATGGCTACACCTTC. Residues: CAISEPREGYGYTF. The chain combines TRBV10-3 with TRBJ1-2; weak D call: TRBD1 (5 bases). Deletions cut 2 bases from V and 4 bases from J, with 11 bases between. The CDR3 runs 14 residues. Germline CDR1 reads ENHRY; CDR2 reads SYGVKD.

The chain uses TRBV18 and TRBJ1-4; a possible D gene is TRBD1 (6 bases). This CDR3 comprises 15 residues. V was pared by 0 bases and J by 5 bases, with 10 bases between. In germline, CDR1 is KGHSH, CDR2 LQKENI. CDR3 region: CASSPPNTGNEKLFF. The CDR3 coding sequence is TGTGCCAGCTCACCACCGAATACAGGGAATGAAAAACTGTTTTTT. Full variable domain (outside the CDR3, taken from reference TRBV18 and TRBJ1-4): NAGVMQNPRHLVRRRGQEARLRCSPMKGHSHVYWYRQLPEEGLKFMVYLQKENIIDESGMPKERFSAEFPKEGPSILRIQQVVRGDSAAYFCASSPPNTGNEKLFFGSGTQLSVL.

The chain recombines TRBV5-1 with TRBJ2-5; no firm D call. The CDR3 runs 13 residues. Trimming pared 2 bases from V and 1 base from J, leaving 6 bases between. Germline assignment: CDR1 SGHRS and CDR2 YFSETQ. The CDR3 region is CASSLTPQETQYF. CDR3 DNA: TGCGCCAGCAGCTTAACTCCCCAAGAGACCCAGTACTTC.

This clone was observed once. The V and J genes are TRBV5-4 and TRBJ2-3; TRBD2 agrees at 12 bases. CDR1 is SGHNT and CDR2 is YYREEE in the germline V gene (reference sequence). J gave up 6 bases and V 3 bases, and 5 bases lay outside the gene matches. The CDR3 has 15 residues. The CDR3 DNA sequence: TGTGCCAGCAGCTCGGGACTAGCGGGCTCGGATACGCAGTATTTT. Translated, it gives CASSSGLAGSDTQYF.

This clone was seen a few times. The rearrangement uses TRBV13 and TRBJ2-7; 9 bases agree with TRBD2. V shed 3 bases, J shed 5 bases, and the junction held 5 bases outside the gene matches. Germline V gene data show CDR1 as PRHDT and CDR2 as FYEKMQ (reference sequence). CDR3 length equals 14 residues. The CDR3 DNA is TGTGCCAGCAGCTTTAGCGGGAGCCGGAACGAGCAGTACTTC. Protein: CASSFSGSRNEQYF.